The clone carrying this T cell receptor beta chain has more than one count but fewer than ten. Its specificity is not known. This sample was taken from a study of cytotoxic CD8 clonotypes in ibrutinib-treated CLL. The repertoire was sequenced with immunoSEQ multiplex PCR; TCRdb's copy has only in-frame clones and lacks some. The sample holds almost 250,000 clones; 70% are singletons and the top ten take approximately 15%. Trimming left V 3 bases short and J 3 bases short, with 5 bases between. CDR3 length equals 12 residues. Germline values: CDR1 MDHEN, CDR2 SYDVKM. Whole-study findings and limits: Public clonotypes, an uncommon group, contracted or remained stable on treatment.

The V and J genes are TRBV28 and TRBJ1-2; D is unclear. The clonotype originates from a human donor with chronic lymphocytic leukemia. This specimen consisted of PBMCs, obtained after 24 months of ibrutinib treatment. The CDR3, as DNA: TGTGCCAGCAGTTTCAGTGACTATGGCTACACCTTC. This encodes CASSFSDYGYTF.